This TCR beta chain was observed in a study of shared clonotypes between healthy human individuals (dated by TCRdb to about 2020). Context from the whole study: The cohort included three men and a couple of women between 18 and 49 years of age. Blood TCR repertoires of about 5 healthy adults were deeply sequenced to estimate repertoire size and the extent of clonotype sharing between individuals. Different laboratories and diverse techniques were used to prepare libraries and sequence TCR repertoires, to increase sequencing depth and limit assay-specific biases. Leukapheresis yielded between about 0.9 and 10 billion PBMCs per donor. What the research found in general, with its limitations: Sampling was restricted to blood, and TCR repertoires in tissue are likely to differ from TCR repertoires in blood. Because the study included only a small number of donors, the genetic and exposure-history diversity represented was limited. Pairwise subsampling led to the expectation that sequencing depth would affect the degree of clonotype sharing among donors.

The CDR3, cysteine through phenylalanine, is 14 amino acids long. Just CDR3 DNA is preserved here, 42 bases in frame from base 1. V was cut back by 0 bases and J by 7 bases, leaving a gap of 11 bases between them. The germline V gene specifies SGHRS as CDR1 and YFSETQ as CDR2. This clone showed up just a few times. Which antigen it targets is not known. Within one base of it there is no much larger clone, and no base qualities were kept. Using the deep immunoSEQ assay, TCR CDR3 regions were amplified from genomic DNA by multiplex PCR. Extracted genomic DNA from each cell subset was spread evenly across all wells of several immunoSEQ 96-well plates, with each plate serving as a replicate. For unsorted PBMC, about 300 ng genomic DNA, equal to 30,000 or so T cell genomes, was loaded into each replicate PCR. Genomic DNA from unsorted PBMC was sequenced over ten immunoSEQ deep assay plates. Purified libraries were quantified with a Qubit 3.0 fluorometer, sized on a Bioanalyzer 2100, and re-quantified with the KAPA Library Quantification kit. Every immunoSEQ 96-well plate was sequenced on a separate single-read 150-cycle Illumina NextSeq 550 flow cell. Per the original workflow: Because the immunoSEQ output held only junctional sequences and lacked quality scores, the filtering could not match the filtering applied to full-length reads. Sequences were annotated with PyIR, a Python wrapper for IgBLAST v1.9, and V/J genes and CDR3 were assigned using IMGT germline references. Reads were removed for weak V/J assignments (E-value above 1e-6), missing CDR3, stop codons, out-of-frame junctions, or ambiguous translated residues. V3J clonotypes were defined as sequences sharing the same inferred V gene, J gene, and CDR3 amino acid sequence. Percentage overlap between repertoires was computed as shared unique clonotypes divided by the size of the smaller repertoire. Three approaches were used to assess repertoire richness: RTK rarefaction, the Chao1 estimator, and Recon v2.1 estimates of unobserved clonotypes. TCRdb obtained this table from immuneACCESS and retained in-frame rearrangements with V and J assigned. These tables miss some clones; where compared with another copy, unresolved V genes account for less than half of the shortfall, and the remainder is unexplained. The V and J calls and clone size come from that table; D and trimming were worked out from the DNA. For this sample the table gives about 600,000 clones, of which around 78% were detected only once. The ten largest clones capture more than 10% of the sample.

Healthy HIV-negative adults with no recently reported acute infections or vaccinations were included as donors. Only Caucasian adults living in Nashville, Tennessee, USA were represented among the donors. In the unsorted samples, 90 million to 100 million PBMCs were counted, and genomic DNA was extracted using the QIAamp DNA Blood Mini kit. Blood was obtained by leukapheresis, after which PBMCs were separated by Ficoll-Histopaque density gradient centrifugation and cryopreserved in liquid nitrogen vapor phase. The clonotype was recovered from a woman aged 40 to 50 in good health. Some clones in this sample may be carry-over from other donors' samples. The sample comprised PBMCs. The rearranged segments are TRBV5-1 and TRBJ2-1; the D gene cannot be resolved beyond TRBD1 or TRBD2, each matching 6 bases. CDR3 protein: CASSLVPGANEQFF. The nucleotides are TGCGCCAGCAGCTTGGTGCCGGGGGCGAATGAGCAGTTCTTC.